The entry below gives a single T cell receptor (beta chain) sequence along with its context. A read error may account for a junction end that differs from germline. This sample was included in a study of somatic mutations in cytotoxic T cells in rheumatoid arthritis. CDR3 length: 12 residues. Germline V gene data show CDR1 as SGHDT and CDR2 as YYEEEE. TCRdb keeps only in-frame clones here, not all; method: immunoSEQ multiplex PCR. The data hold roughly 9,800 clones, with about nine tenths observed a single time. The specimen was CD8+ T cells sorted from blood. The chain uses TRBV5-6 and TRBJ2-7, with D perhaps matching TRBD1 (6 bases). The clonotype was recovered from a woman aged 18-29 years with rheumatoid arthritis. CDR3 amino acids: CAGSLGTLEQYF. DNA for the CDR3: TGTGCCGGCAGCTTGGGGACACTCGAGCAGTACTTC.